Listed here are 19 T cell receptor beta chains from one sample, sequenced in a study of blood T cell repertoires in COVID-19. The data were produced by immunoSEQ multiplex PCR, yet TCRdb's version contains in-frame clones alone and is incomplete. The sample consists of around 99,000 clones, roughly 78% of them appearing once. The sample taken for sequencing was peripheral blood. These receptors originate from a woman over 75 with active or convalescent COVID-19.

This clone was counted only a few times. V gene TRBV11-2 combines with J gene TRBJ2-7; 7 bases align to TRBD1. The V and J ends lost 8 bases and 3 bases, in that order; junction bases with no gene match: 7. This CDR3 contains 13 residues. The V gene's germline CDR1 is SGHAT and CDR2 FQNNGV. CDR3 loop: CASEDGQDYEQYF. In DNA form, the CDR3 reads TGTGCCAGCGAAGATGGACAGGACTACGAGCAGTACTTC.

The rearrangement uses TRBV2 and TRBJ1-6; 7 positions match TRBD1. V shed 6 bases and J 9 bases; nucleotides not matched to a gene: 8. CDR3 length equals 14 residues. Germline V lookup: CDR1 SNHLY, CDR2 FYNNEI. CDR3 sequence: CASRDSGGGSPLHF. For the CDR3, the DNA is TGTGCCAGCAGGGACTCAGGGGGAGGTTCACCCCTCCACTTT.

The CDR3 DNA reads as TGTGCCAGTAGTATGAAGGGGGACACTGAAGCTTTCTTT. Amino acids: CASSMKGDTEAFF. This chain uses TRBV19 with TRBJ1-1, with a possible D match to TRBD1 (6 bases). This CDR3 spans 13 amino acids. The germline V gene has CDR1 LNHDA and CDR2 SQIVND (reference sequence). Trimming pared 3 bases from V and 3 bases from J, leaving 8 bases between. Full variable domain (rest looked up from reference TRBV19 and TRBJ1-1): DGGITQSPKYLFRKEGQNVTLSCEQNLNHDAMYWYRQDPGQGLRLIYYSQIVNDFQKGDIAEGYSVSREKKESFPLTVTSAQKNPTAFYLCASSMKGDTEAFFGQGTRLTVV.

The V and J genes are TRBV9 and TRBJ2-5; a possible D gene is TRBD1 (5 bases). There are 15 residues in the CDR3. V dropped 0 bases and J dropped 1 base, with 10 bases sitting between them. Germline V gene sequence: CDR1 SGDLS, CDR2 YYNGEE. The DNA for the CDR3 is TGTGCCAGCAGCGTAGCGGACAACCCCCAAGAGACCCAGTACTTC. It is translated as CASSVADNPQETQYF.

The chain uses TRBV29-1 and TRBJ1-1; 7 nucleotides match TRBD1. Germline lookup yields CDR1 SQVTM and CDR2 ANQGSEA. This CDR3 has 14 residues. The trim removed 4 bases at V and 10 bases at J, leaving 15 bases unmatched. CDR3 coding DNA: TGCAGCGTTGCTATGTTCCGGGACAGTCAGCGAGCTTTCTTT. Amino acid sequence: CSVAMFRDSQRAFF.

The V and J genes are TRBV5-4 and TRBJ2-3; D is uncertain. This CDR3 is 13 amino acids long. V was clipped by 7 bases and J by 1 base, with 10 bases between them. In germline, CDR1 is SGHNT, CDR2 YYREEE (reference sequence). CDR3 in amino acids: CASEWQGTDTQYF. DNA of the CDR3: TGTGCCAGCGAGTGGCAGGGCACAGATACGCAGTATTTT.

The CDR3 bases are TGTGCCAGCAGCTGGAGGGATGGCAATCAGCCCCAGCATTTT. The encoded protein is CASSWRDGNQPQHF. The chain uses TRBV5-5 and TRBJ1-5; D unresolved. This CDR3 contains 14 residues. Germline loops: CDR1 SGHKS, CDR2 YYEKEE (reference sequence). Trimming shortened V by 3 bases and J by 2 bases, and 9 bases separated the two germline ends. Supplemented by reference TRBV5-5 and TRBJ1-5, the full variable domain reads DAGVTQSPTHLIKTRGQQVTLRCSPISGHKSVSWYQQVLGQGPQFIFQYYEKEERGRGNFPDRFSARQFPNYSSELNVNALLLGDSALYLCASSWRDGNQPQHFGDGTRLSIL.

V usage is TRBV7-9 and J usage is TRBJ2-2; no clear D gene. This CDR3 is built from 14 residues. Germline V CDR1 and CDR2: SEHNR, FQNEAQ (reference sequence). The V end was cut by 5 bases, the J end by 5 bases, with 12 bases between. For the CDR3, the DNA is TGTGCCAGCAGCCCACACGTCGGGACCGGGGAGCTGTTTTTT. As protein: CASSPHVGTGELFF.

This clone was detected only once. The chain combines TRBV18 with TRBJ1-1; TRBD1 matches at 9 bases. This CDR3 has 16 amino acids. Germline assignment: CDR1 KGHSH and CDR2 LQKENI. Unmatched junction bases numbered 15, after V lost 2 bases and J lost 11 bases. DNA of the CDR3: TGTGCCAGCTCACCAGGTGGAACAGGGGGCCCTGGTAGGGCTTTCTTT. This sequence encodes CASSPGGTGGPGRAFF.

The chain has TRBV7-9 and TRBJ2-5; D is ambiguous. Germline CDR1 is SEHNR and CDR2 is FQNEAQ (reference sequence). CDR3 length: 13 residues. V lost 5 bases and J 0 bases, leaving 7 bases between the germline ends. The CDR3 region is CASSPEYQETQYF. CDR3 nucleotides: TGTGCCAGCAGCCCGGAGTACCAAGAGACCCAGTACTTC.

The chain links TRBV7-9 to TRBJ1-4; 11 bases fit TRBD1. The junction had 2 bases not matched to a gene; V was cut back by 1 base and J by 7 bases. Germline CDR1 is SEHNR and CDR2 is FQNEAQ (reference sequence). The CDR3 is 15 residues long. The CDR3 bases are TGTGCCAGCAGCTTAGGGGGGACAGGGGGTGAAAAACTGTTTTTT. Translating gives CASSLGGTGGEKLFF.

V is TRBV5-1 and J is TRBJ1-3, with D possibly TRBD1 on 6 matching bases. CDR1 SGHRS and CDR2 YFSETQ come from the germline V gene. CDR3 size: 17 residues. Trimming removed 5 bases at V and 2 bases at J, with 20 bases between. The CDR3 bases are TGCGCCAGCAGTTCGGGCCTCGGGGGGCCTACTGGAAACACCATATATTTT. It encodes CASSSGLGGPTGNTIYF.

This rearrangement joins TRBV9 to TRBJ1-1; D is ambiguous. V was shortened by 0 bases and J by 3 bases, with 15 bases between the two germline ends. Germline V CDR1 and CDR2: SGDLS, YYNGEE. The CDR3 totals 16 residues. The DNA for the CDR3 is TGTGCCAGCAGCGTAGTTGAGAGGGCAGGTTACACTGAAGCTTTCTTT. Translation: CASSVVERAGYTEAFF.

This clone was recorded once. V usage is TRBV6-2 or TRBV6-3 and J usage is TRBJ2-1, with D perhaps matching TRBD2 (5 bases). Trimming stripped 8 bases from V and 9 bases from J, with 17 bases between. Germline CDR1 MNHEY, CDR2 SVGEGT. CDR3 length: 13 amino acids. CDR3 nucleotides: TGTGCCAGCGGCCGCGGGCCCATCCCTGAGCAGTTCTTC. Protein sequence: CASGRGPIPEQFF.

The table lists this clone with a few counts. The chain employs TRBV19 and TRBJ2-2; TRBD1 might be the D (6 bases). CDR1 and CDR2 from the germline V gene are LNHDA and SQIVND (reference sequence). V was pared by 6 bases and J by 4 bases, with 12 bases between. The CDR3 extends over 14 amino acids. CDR3: CASRTSTGTGELFF. The CDR3, as DNA: TGTGCCAGTAGGACCTCGACAGGCACCGGGGAGCTGTTTTTT.

This clone is judged medium-sized. V is TRBV5-1 and J is TRBJ1-4; 8 positions match TRBD1. Trimming took 2 bases from V and 0 from J; bases not matched to a gene: 9. Germline lookup yields CDR1 SGHRS and CDR2 YFSETQ. This CDR3 has 18 residues. The CDR3 sequence: CASSFYRGASATNEKLFF. The CDR3, as DNA: TGCGCCAGCAGCTTTTACAGGGGGGCTTCTGCAACTAATGAAAAACTGTTTTTT.

The rearrangement joins TRBV29-1 to TRBJ1-2; possible D gene TRBD1, 6 bases. Between the trimmed V and J ends, which lost 1 base and 1 base, there was a span of 7 bases. Germline CDR1 and CDR2: SQVTM and ANQGSEA. This CDR3 has 13 amino acids. The CDR3 DNA sequence: TGCAGCGTTGAAGTACAGGGTAACTATGGCTACACCTTC. It codes for CSVEVQGNYGYTF.

This clone has just a few counts. The genes are TRBV28 and TRBJ1-1; possible D gene TRBD1, 6 bases. This CDR3 contains 14 residues. The V gene's germline CDR1 is MDHEN and CDR2 SYDVKM. V dropped 2 bases and J dropped 1 base, with 8 bases sitting between them. CDR3 sequence reads: CASSLPGENTEAFF. The CDR3 nucleotides read TGTGCCAGCAGTTTACCAGGGGAGAACACTGAAGCTTTCTTT.

The CDR3 bases are TGTGCCAGCAGCCAGGCCCGGGACAGAACTAATGAAAAACTGTTTTTT. Residues: CASSQARDRTNEKLFF. The V gene is TRBV7-9, the J gene TRBJ1-4, with 7 positions matching TRBD1. The CDR3 consists of 16 residues. Germline-derived CDR1 and CDR2 are SEHNR and FQNEAQ (reference sequence). The J segment lost 1 base and the V segment lost 5 bases, leaving 7 bases of the junction unmatched.